A single sample is the source of the 20 T cell receptor beta chains below, sequenced in a study of blood T cell repertoires in COVID-19. Clones were sequenced by immunoSEQ multiplex PCR, and TCRdb holds only the in-frame ones, with some missing. In the table there are 400,000 to 450,000 clones, about nine tenths of which are singletons. Input material: PBMCs or T cells enriched from blood (not recorded which). The source is a man in his late teens or twenties who had recovered from COVID-19.

The sample holds many counts of this clone. The V gene is TRBV11-1, the J gene TRBJ2-5; 9 bases map to TRBD2. CDR1 and CDR2 from the germline V gene are SGHAT and FQDESV (reference sequence). Unmatched junction bases numbered 5, after V lost 1 base and J lost 5 bases. The CDR3 consists of 15 residues. This CDR3 reads CASSLGQRGAETQYF. In nucleotides, the CDR3 is TGTGCCAGCAGCTTAGGGCAGCGGGGGGCGGAGACCCAGTACTTC.

The chain carries TRBV30 and TRBJ2-7, with 7 positions matching TRBD1. CDR1 GTSNPN and CDR2 SVGIG come from the germline V gene (reference sequence). The CDR3 extends over 13 amino acids. The V and J ends lost 3 bases and 5 bases, in that order; junction bases with no gene match: 7. The CDR3 sequence: CAWSQGQFNEQYF. The CDR3 DNA is TGTGCCTGGAGCCAGGGACAGTTCAACGAGCAGTACTTC.

The rearrangement links TRBV2 to TRBJ1-1; 7 bases match TRBD1. J lost 5 bases, V lost 5 bases, and 14 bases had no gene match. CDR3 length equals 16 residues. Germline V lookup: CDR1 SNHLY, CDR2 FYNNEI. CDR3 in amino acids: CASSTRRTGGGTEAFF. The CDR3 DNA is TGTGCCAGCAGTACCCGTCGGACAGGAGGGGGAACTGAAGCTTTCTTT.

The CDR3 DNA reads as TGTGCCAGCACCCACGGTCTGGCGGGAGAAGAGACCCAGTACTTC. It translates to CASTHGLAGEETQYF. The chain uses TRBV5-4 and TRBJ2-5; 7 positions agree with TRBD2. J gave up 3 bases and V 6 bases, and 11 bases lay outside the gene matches. The germline CDR1 and CDR2 sequences are SGHNT and YYREEE (reference sequence). This CDR3 has 15 amino acids.

This chain joins TRBV29-1 and TRBJ2-1; 16 nucleotides align to TRBD2. Germline trimming cut 6 bases from V and 4 bases from J; bases unmatched to any gene: 9. Germline CDR1 and CDR2: SQVTM and ANQGSEA. This CDR3 contains 17 residues. The DNA of the CDR3 is TGCAGCGTCCTGGGGACTAGCGGGGGGGTATCTTACAATGAGCAGTTCTTC. Translating gives CSVLGTSGGVSYNEQFF.

V usage is TRBV9 and J usage is TRBJ1-2; TRBD1 is a possible D gene (5 bases). In germline, CDR1 is SGDLS, CDR2 YYNGEE. This CDR3 has 12 residues. Trimming pared 6 bases from V and 4 bases from J, leaving 10 bases between. CDR3 amino acids: CASTRQTYGYTF. The CDR3 DNA reads as TGTGCCAGCACTAGACAGACCTATGGCTACACCTTC.

The chain couples TRBV7-9 to TRBJ1-4; tentative D call: TRBD1 (6 bases). The CDR3 totals 15 residues. V was clipped by 5 bases and J by 8 bases, with 18 bases between them. The V gene's germline CDR1 is SEHNR and CDR2 FQNEAQ (reference sequence). DNA of the CDR3: TGTGCCAGCAGCCACTACAGGGAAATTGGGGAAAAACTGTTTTTT. This gives the protein CASSHYREIGEKLFF.

The gene calls are TRBV11-3 and TRBJ1-2; 8 nucleotides line up with TRBD1. The ends lost 4 bases at V and 8 bases at J; junction bases unmatched: 9. CDR1 SGHNT and CDR2 YENEEA come from the germline V gene. The CDR3 spans 14 residues. The CDR3 sequence: CASSYPGQGSGYTF. The CDR3 bases are TGTGCCAGCAGCTACCCCGGACAGGGATCCGGCTACACCTTC.

This chain uses TRBV11-3 with TRBJ2-1; TRBD2 aligns across 16 bases. Trimming removed 4 bases from V and 2 bases from J; junction bases left unmatched: 5. The CDR3 runs 18 residues. Germline V gives CDR1 SGHNT, CDR2 YENEEA. This CDR3 reads CASSSRGLAGGTYNEQFF. Written as DNA, the CDR3 is TGTGCCAGCAGCTCGAGGGGACTAGCGGGGGGGACCTACAATGAGCAGTTCTTC. The variable domain in full, completed from reference TRBV11-3 and TRBJ2-1, reads EAGVVQSPRYKIIEKKQPVAFWCNPISGHNTLYWYLQNLGQGPELLIRYENEEAVDDSQLPKDRFSAERLKGVDSTLKIQPAELGDSAVYLCASSSRGLAGGTYNEQFFGPGTRLTVL.

In DNA form, the CDR3 reads TGTGCCAGCAGCCAAGGAGGCGTCTTCAGGGGGAGCTCCTATAATTCACCCCTCCACTTT. Amino acids: CASSQGGVFRGSSYNSPLHF. The chain links TRBV3-1 (or the pseudogene TRBV3-2) to TRBJ1-6, with TRBD1 identical over 7 bases. The CDR3 totals 20 residues. Germline V gene lookup returns CDR1 LGHDT and CDR2 YNNKEL (reference sequence). Unmatched junction bases numbered 12, after V lost 1 base and J lost 0 bases.

The chain recombines TRBV28 with TRBJ1-2; TRBD1 aligns across 12 bases. The CDR3 is 18 residues long. Germline V gene lookup returns CDR1 MDHEN and CDR2 SYDVKM. The V and J ends lost 1 base and 4 bases, in that order; junction bases with no gene match: 10. CDR3 in DNA: TGTGCCAGCAGTTTATTCGTCGTGGGACAGGGGGCAGGCTATGGCTACACCTTC. Its translation: CASSLFVVGQGAGYGYTF.

The chain has TRBV28 and TRBJ1-1, with unresolved D. CDR1 and CDR2 (germline): MDHEN, SYDVKM. This CDR3 is 17 amino acids long. Trimming shortened V by 3 bases and J by 3 bases, and 20 bases separated the two germline ends. The CDR3 nucleotides read TGTGCCAGCAGTTTGGGCCAAGGCGTTGGGAGTGACACTGAAGCTTTCTTT. Its translation is CASSLGQGVGSDTEAFF.

The count of this clone is one. This chain uses TRBV24-1 with TRBJ1-2, with D hard to call. The CDR3 loop spans 12 amino acids. Germline V gene data show CDR1 as KGHDR and CDR2 as SFDVKD. V lost 1 base and J lost 8, with 7 bases in between. The CDR3 DNA is TGTGCCACCAGTGATTTCTCCGGGGGCTACACCTTC. This translates into CATSDFSGGYTF.

On this clone itself: Different DNA sequences within this sample yield the same CDR3. The chain is built from TRBV6-5 and TRBJ1-2, with 8 bases aligning to TRBD1. CDR3 length: 14 amino acids. J was trimmed by 4 bases and V by 6 bases; bases with no gene match: 7. Germline assignment: CDR1 MNHEY and CDR2 SVGAGI. Here the CDR3 reads CASSRTGQVYGYTF. The CDR3 DNA reads as TGTGCCAGCAGCCGGACAGGGCAGGTCTATGGCTACACCTTC.

The chain links TRBV29-1 to TRBJ1-5, with D hard to call. CDR1 is SQVTM, CDR2 ANQGSEA, per germline. The CDR3 covers 16 residues. Between the trimmed V and J ends, which lost 8 bases and 0 bases, there was a span of 20 bases. The CDR3 spells CSLGSVVKTSNQPQHF. Written as DNA, the CDR3 is TGCAGCCTTGGGAGTGTAGTCAAAACTAGCAATCAGCCCCAGCATTTT.

The chain carries TRBV29-1 and TRBJ1-4; TRBD1 might be the D (6 bases). Trimming shortened V by 0 bases and J by 7 bases, and 18 bases separated the two germline ends. Per the germline V gene, CDR1 is SQVTM and CDR2 is ANQGSEA. The CDR3 is made up of 16 amino acids. The CDR3 is CSVEDLGGSYGEKLFF. DNA of the CDR3: TGCAGCGTTGAAGATCTAGGGGGAAGTTACGGTGAAAAACTGTTTTTT.

Only one count was recorded for this clone. The CDR3 protein is CAWAQTARDGYTF. DNA of the CDR3: TGTGCCTGGGCGCAGACAGCTCGGGATGGCTACACCTTC. V usage is TRBV30 and J usage is TRBJ1-2, with D maybe TRBD1 (5 bases). Germline CDR1 GTSNPN, CDR2 SVGIG (reference sequence). V gave up 5 bases and J gave up 6 bases, with 16 bases separating them. This CDR3 is built from 13 residues. Based on the CDR3 plus reference TRBV30 and TRBJ1-2, the full variable domain is SQTIHQWPATLVQPVGSPLSLECTVEGTSNPNLYWYRQAAGRGLQLLFYSVGIGQISSEVPQNLSASRPQDRQFILSSKKLLLSDSGFYLCAWAQTARDGYTFGSGTRLTVV.

This chain uses TRBV9 with TRBJ1-2; 9 nucleotides match TRBD1. The CDR3 loop spans 14 amino acids. Per germline, CDR1 SGDLS and CDR2 YYNGEE. Unmatched junction bases numbered 9, after V lost 4 bases and J lost 8 bases. The CDR3 spells CASSYLGQGGGYTF. CDR3 nucleotide sequence: TGTGCCAGCAGCTACCTGGGACAGGGAGGAGGCTACACCTTC.

The V and J genes are TRBV30 and TRBJ1-2; D perhaps matches TRBD1 (6 bases). Germline CDR1 reads GTSNPN; CDR2 reads SVGIG (reference sequence). This CDR3 contains 16 residues. V was clipped by 1 base and J by 4 bases, with 19 bases between them. The CDR3 sequence: CAWSDRPTGLGYGYTF. The CDR3 region has the DNA TGTGCCTGGAGTGACCGCCCTACAGGGTTAGGCTATGGCTACACCTTC.

The chain has TRBV5-1 and TRBJ1-2, with TRBD1 as a possible D gene (5 bases). Trimming left V 0 bases short and J 6 bases short, with 15 bases between. This CDR3 contains 15 residues. CDR1 SGHRS and CDR2 YFSETQ come from the germline V gene. The CDR3 DNA reads as TGCGCCAGCAGCTTGGGACAGCTATACACGGATGGCTACACCTTC. Protein sequence: CASSLGQLYTDGYTF.